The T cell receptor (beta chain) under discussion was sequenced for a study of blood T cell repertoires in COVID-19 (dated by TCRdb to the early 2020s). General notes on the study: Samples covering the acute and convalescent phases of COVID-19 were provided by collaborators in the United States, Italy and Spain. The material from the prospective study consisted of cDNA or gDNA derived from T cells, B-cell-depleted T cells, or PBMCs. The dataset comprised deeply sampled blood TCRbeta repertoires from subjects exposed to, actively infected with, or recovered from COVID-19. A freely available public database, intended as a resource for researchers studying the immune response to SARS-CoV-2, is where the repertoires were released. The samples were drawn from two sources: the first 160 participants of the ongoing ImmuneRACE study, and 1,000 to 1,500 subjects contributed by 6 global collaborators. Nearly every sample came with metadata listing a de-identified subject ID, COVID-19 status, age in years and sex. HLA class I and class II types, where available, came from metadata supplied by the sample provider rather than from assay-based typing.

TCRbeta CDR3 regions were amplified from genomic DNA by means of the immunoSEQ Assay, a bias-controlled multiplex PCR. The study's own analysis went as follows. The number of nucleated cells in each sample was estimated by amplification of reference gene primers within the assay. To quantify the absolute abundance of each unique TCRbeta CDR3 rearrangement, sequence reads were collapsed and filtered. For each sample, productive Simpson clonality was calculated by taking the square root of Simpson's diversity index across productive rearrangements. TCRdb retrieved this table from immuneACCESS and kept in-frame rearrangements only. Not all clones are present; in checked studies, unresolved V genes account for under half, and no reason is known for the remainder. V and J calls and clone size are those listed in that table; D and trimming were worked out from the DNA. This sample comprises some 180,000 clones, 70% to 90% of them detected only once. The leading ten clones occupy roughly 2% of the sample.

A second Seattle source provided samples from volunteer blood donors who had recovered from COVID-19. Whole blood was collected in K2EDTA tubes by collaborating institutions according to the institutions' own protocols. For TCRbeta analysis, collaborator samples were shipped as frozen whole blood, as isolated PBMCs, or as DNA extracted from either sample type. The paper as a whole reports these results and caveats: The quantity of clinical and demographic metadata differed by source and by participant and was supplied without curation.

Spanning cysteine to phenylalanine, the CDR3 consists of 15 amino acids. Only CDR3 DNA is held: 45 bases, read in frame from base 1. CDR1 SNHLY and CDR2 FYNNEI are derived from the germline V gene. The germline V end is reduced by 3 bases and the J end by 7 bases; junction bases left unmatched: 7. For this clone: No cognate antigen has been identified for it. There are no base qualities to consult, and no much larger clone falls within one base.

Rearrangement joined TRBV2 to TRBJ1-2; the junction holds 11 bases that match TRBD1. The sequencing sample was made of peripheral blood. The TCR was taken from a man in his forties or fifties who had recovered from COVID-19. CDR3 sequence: CASSDGQGALGGYTF. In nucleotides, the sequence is TGTGCCAGCAGTGATGGACAGGGGGCTCTAGGTGGCTACACCTTC. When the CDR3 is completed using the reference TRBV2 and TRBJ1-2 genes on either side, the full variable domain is EPEVTQTPSHQVTQMGQEVILRCVPISNHLYFYWYRQILGQKVEFLVSFYNNEISEKSEIFDDQFSVERPDGSNFTLKIRSTKLEDSAMYFCASSDGQGALGGYTFGSGTRLTVV.